This T cell receptor (beta chain) was sequenced for a study of cytomegalovirus exposure and HLA in healthy donors. Study-wide points: Across donors, most TCRs were seen rarely, yet some public ones were widespread. A missense DCLRE1C variant was associated with V- and J-gene trimming of TCR beta chains in a later analysis, and an independent cohort replicated the association. For most subjects, TCR beta sequences were reported to predict HLA-A and HLA-B alleles with accuracy.

These donors, healthy bone marrow donors, were studied. The PCR contained 60 Vbeta and 13 Jbeta primers. Some clones are missing from TCRdb's copy, which holds only in-frame ones; the method was immunoSEQ multiplex PCR. This repertoire shows around 95,000 clones, under 85% found once; its top ten account for under 4.5%. With 4 bases removed from V and 7 bases from J, the gap between germline ends came to 26 bases. The length of the CDR3 is 18 residues. Germline loops: CDR1 SGHRS, CDR2 YFSETQ. Turning to this clone: Antigen: not known.

This sequence originates from a female donor in good health and CMV-seropositive. The chain carries TRBV5-1 and TRBJ2-2; tentatively, D is TRBD2 (6 bases). Sequenced: PBMCs. The CDR3 DNA sequence: TGCGCCAGCAGCACAAAACAACGTGCCGGGACTTCCCTCGGGGAGCTGTTTTTT. Encoded protein: CASSTKQRAGTSLGELFF.